These 17 T cell receptor beta chains originate from one sample sequenced in a study of OX40 agonist ivuxolimab in advanced cancers. The protocol was immunoSEQ multiplex PCR, while the TCRdb copy is restricted to in-frame clones and leaves out a portion. The sample consists of approximately 84,000 clones, around 94% of them appearing once. The sequencing used CD4+ or CD8+ T cells sorted from blood, collected in a trial of the OX40 agonist ivuxolimab. The receptor set was obtained from an adult with an advanced solid tumor such as melanoma, head and neck, liver or kidney cancer.

The chain joins TRBV14 to TRBJ2-1; TRBD2 matches at 11 bases. The CDR3 has 18 amino acids. J was trimmed by 2 bases and V by 0 bases; bases with no gene match: 6. CDR1 and CDR2 from the germline V gene are SGHDN and FVKESK. CDR3 in DNA: TGTGCCAGCAGCCAAGACATCGGACTAGCGGGTACCTACAATGAGCAGTTCTTC. Protein product: CASSQDIGLAGTYNEQFF.

The chain combines TRBV25-1 with TRBJ2-1, with D unresolved. Trimming left V 3 bases short and J 10 bases short, with 16 bases between. The germline V gene has CDR1 MGHDK and CDR2 SYGVNS. The CDR3 is 14 amino acids. The CDR3 DNA reads TGTGCCAGCAGTGAGGGGATTAGAAAGGTAGAGCAGTTCTTC. Translation gives CASSEGIRKVEQFF.

This clone was detected once. This chain joins TRBV27 and TRBJ1-1; 10 bases match TRBD1. The trim removed 8 bases at V and 5 bases at J, leaving 8 bases unmatched. Germline lookup yields CDR1 MNHEY and CDR2 SMNVEV (reference sequence). This CDR3 has 14 amino acids. The DNA of the CDR3 is TGTGCCAGCTCTCCCCGGGACAGGGGTACTGAAGCTTTCTTT. Amino acids: CASSPRDRGTEAFF.

The V call is TRBV27, the J call TRBJ2-1; 11 bases align to TRBD2. Germline loops: CDR1 MNHEY, CDR2 SMNVEV (reference sequence). The CDR3 extends over 15 amino acids. Trimming cost V 2 bases and J 7 bases; bases outside gene matches: 4. CDR3: CASSLISGRGNEQFF. CDR3 DNA sequence: TGTGCCAGCAGTTTAATTAGCGGGAGGGGAAATGAGCAGTTCTTC.

The chain employs TRBV7-9 and TRBJ2-7; no definite D call. The CDR3 sequence is 15 residues long. CDR1 SEHNR and CDR2 FQNEAQ come from the germline V gene (reference sequence). V was pared by 5 bases and J by 6 bases, with 20 bases between. The CDR3 DNA reads TGTGCCAGCAGCCCTCCCTTGACCCGGCGAGGCGAGCAGTACTTC. Translating it yields CASSPPLTRRGEQYF.

This clone occurred once. This chain uses TRBV2 with TRBJ1-3; D is unclear. This CDR3 contains 13 residues. Germline lookup yields CDR1 SNHLY and CDR2 FYNNEI. With 11 bases removed from V and 7 bases from J, the gap between germline ends came to 18 bases. In DNA, the CDR3 is TGTGCCGCACAGCGTTCCCATGGTAACACCATATATTTT. Protein: CAAQRSHGNTIYF. The full variable domain, completed using reference TRBV2 and TRBJ1-3, is EPEVTQTPSHQVTQMGQEVILRCVPISNHLYFYWYRQILGQKVEFLVSFYNNEISEKSEIFDDQFSVERPDGSNFTLKIRSTKLEDSAMYFCAAQRSHGNTIYFGEGSWLTVV.

This clone was seen a single time. The CDR3 is CASSFLTGATGELFF. CDR3 sequence (DNA): TGTGCCAGTAGTTTCTTGACAGGGGCCACCGGGGAGCTGTTTTTT. The genes are TRBV19 and TRBJ2-2; the match to TRBD1 covers 8 bases. The CDR3 runs 15 residues. V lost 5 bases, J lost 4 bases, and 6 bases stayed unmatched. Germline assignment: CDR1 LNHDA and CDR2 SQIVND (reference sequence).

In its sample, this clone was seen once. The chain uses TRBV5-1 and TRBJ2-7; D perhaps matches TRBD2 (6 bases). Germline V gene sequence: CDR1 SGHRS, CDR2 YFSETQ. Deletions cut 0 bases from V and 7 bases from J, with 11 bases between. The CDR3 runs 13 residues. As DNA, the CDR3 is TGCGCCAGCAGCTTGGGGGACTCGAATGAGCAGTACTTC. Translating gives CASSLGDSNEQYF.

This clone appeared a single time. The chain uses TRBV7-9 and TRBJ2-2; TRBD2 agrees at 7 bases. Germline V gene data show CDR1 as SEHNR and CDR2 as FQNEAQ (reference sequence). This CDR3 spans 17 amino acids. The V and J ends lost 10 bases and 6 bases, in that order; junction bases with no gene match: 20. This CDR3 is CATSLNLAGDLAGELFF. The CDR3 region has the DNA TGTGCCACCTCCCTCAACCTGGCGGGGGATTTGGCCGGGGAGCTGTTTTTT.

This sequence joins TRBV19 and TRBJ1-1; TRBD1 matches at 9 bases. The CDR3 spans 14 residues. V lost 7 bases and J lost 1; bases outside the gene matches: 4. The germline V gene has CDR1 LNHDA and CDR2 SQIVND (reference sequence). The CDR3 loop reads CASTMTGGNTEAFF. CDR3 nucleotides: TGTGCCAGTACCATGACAGGGGGGAACACTGAAGCTTTCTTT.

The gene calls are TRBV7-9 and TRBJ2-7; either TRBD1 or TRBD2 may fit D (7 bases each). V lost 5 bases to trimming and J lost 6 bases, with 23 bases between them. The CDR3 has 16 residues. Looked up from germline, CDR1 is SEHNR and CDR2 is FQNEAQ (reference sequence). The CDR3 protein is CASSRAETGWEGEQYF. The CDR3 DNA reads as TGTGCCAGCAGCCGCGCCGAGACAGGGTGGGAGGGCGAGCAGTACTTC.

The gene calls are TRBV19 and TRBJ1-1, with D hard to call. V was shortened by 5 bases and J by 1 base, with 17 bases between the two germline ends. From germline, CDR1 is LNHDA and CDR2 SQIVND (reference sequence). The CDR3 length is 16 residues. As DNA, the CDR3 is TGTGCCAGTAGTGCGATAAGGGAAGTTAGGAACACTGAAGCTTTCTTT. It is translated as CASSAIREVRNTEAFF. The entire variable domain, with the rest obtained from reference TRBV19 and TRBJ1-1, is as follows: DGGITQSPKYLFRKEGQNVTLSCEQNLNHDAMYWYRQDPGQGLRLIYYSQIVNDFQKGDIAEGYSVSREKKESFPLTVTSAQKNPTAFYLCASSAIREVRNTEAFFGQGTRLTVV.

The gene calls are TRBV19 and TRBJ1-2, with 9 nucleotides matching TRBD1. Germline V lookup: CDR1 LNHDA, CDR2 SQIVND (reference sequence). The length of the CDR3 is 14 residues. V lost 6 bases, J lost 2 bases, and 4 bases stayed unmatched. CDR3 in DNA: TGTGCCAGTAGCGCCGGGACAGGGAACTATGGCTACACCTTC. Translating it yields CASSAGTGNYGYTF. Variable domain in full (rest from reference TRBV19 and TRBJ1-2): DGGITQSPKYLFRKEGQNVTLSCEQNLNHDAMYWYRQDPGQGLRLIYYSQIVNDFQKGDIAEGYSVSREKKESFPLTVTSAQKNPTAFYLCASSAGTGNYGYTFGSGTRLTVV.

The CDR3 region has the DNA TGTGCCAGCAGTAAGGGGCGGCCAACAGGGAGCCAATACGAGCAGTACTTC. Protein sequence: CASSKGRPTGSQYEQYF. The chain couples TRBV27 to TRBJ2-7; tentatively, D is TRBD1 (6 bases). This CDR3 is built from 17 residues. Trimming cost V 5 bases and J 4 bases, with 24 bases left between them. CDR1 and CDR2 (germline): MNHEY, SMNVEV (reference sequence).

The rearrangement joins TRBV29-1 to TRBJ2-1; no reliable D call. The germline V and J ends were trimmed by 4 bases and 2 bases, with 9 bases remaining between them. There are 13 residues in the CDR3. CDR1 SQVTM and CDR2 ANQGSEA come from the germline V gene. The chain's CDR3 is CSVGQAPYNEQFF. CDR3 DNA: TGCAGCGTTGGGCAGGCCCCCTACAATGAGCAGTTCTTC.

Within the sample, this clone is medium-sized (0.01 to 0.1%). The chain links TRBV5-4 to TRBJ1-1; 7 positions agree with TRBD1. Germline-derived CDR1 and CDR2 are SGHNT and YYREEE (reference sequence). The CDR3 length is 13 residues. The V segment lost 0 bases and the J segment 9 bases; nucleotides outside the gene matches: 5. CDR3 bases: TGTGCCAGCAGCTTGGGGCGACAGGGCAAAGCTTTCTTT. It specifies CASSLGRQGKAFF. Combining the CDR3 with reference TRBV5-4 and TRBJ1-1 gives the whole variable domain ETGVTQSPTHLIKTRGQQVTLRCSSQSGHNTVSWYQQALGQGPQFIFQYYREEENGRGNFPPRFSGLQFPNYSSELNVNALELDDSALYLCASSLGRQGKAFFGQGTRLTVV.

The chain joins TRBV5-6 to TRBJ2-7, with 10 bases aligning to TRBD1. With 3 bases clipped from V and 6 bases from J, the junction kept 9 bases outside the gene matches. Germline CDR1 reads SGHDT; CDR2 reads YYEEEE. The CDR3 sequence is 15 residues long. For the CDR3, the DNA is TGTGCCAGCAGCTATTCCGACAGGGGGCCTTTCGAGCAGTACTTC. It translates to CASSYSDRGPFEQYF.